A selection of T cell receptor beta chains follows, all from one sample in a study of blood T cell repertoires in COVID-19. The method was immunoSEQ multiplex PCR; TCRdb's version includes in-frame clones alone and lacks a portion of them. The data hold approximately 310,000 clones, with around 87% observed a single time. Sequences were obtained from peripheral blood. The receptor set was obtained from a woman between 45 and 60 years old who had recovered from COVID-19. The CDR3 runs from the conserved cysteine through the conserved F or W. A D gene is named only where the DNA matches it firmly. Clone size, where shown, is once, few, many, or a class for clones that have expanded.

j_call	clone_size	v_call	d_call	cdr3_aa	cdr3_nt
TRBJ1-2	-	TRBV6-5	TRBD1	CASGRTGRFYGYTF	TGTGCCAGCGGCCGGACAGGGAGGTTCTATGGCTACACCTTC
TRBJ1-6	-	TRBV4-1	-	CASSLTPGGYNSPLHF	TGCGCCAGCAGCTTAACTCCCGGGGGCTATAATTCACCCCTCCACTTT
TRBJ1-5	few	TRBV7-8	TRBD1	CASSFSGQGHQPQHF	TGTGCCAGCAGCTTCTCTGGACAGGGCCATCAGCCCCAGCATTTT
TRBJ1-2	once	TRBV28	TRBD1	CASTPGTGQYYTF	TGTGCCAGCACCCCCGGGACAGGGCAGTACTACACCTTC
TRBJ2-7	-	TRBV27	TRBD1	CASSLRGQAYEQYF	TGTGCCAGCAGTCTAAGGGGACAGGCCTACGAGCAGTACTTC
TRBJ2-1	-	TRBV27	TRBD1	CASRGDRARNEQFF	TGTGCCAGCAGAGGGGACAGGGCACGCAATGAGCAGTTCTTC
TRBJ2-7	-	TRBV9	-	CASSAGVGGAYEQYF	TGTGCCAGCAGCGCGGGAGTGGGAGGTGCCTACGAGCAGTACTTC
TRBJ1-2	-	TRBV18	-	CASSFDSNYGYTF	TGTGCCAGCTCTTTCGACAGTAACTATGGCTACACCTTC
TRBJ2-7	-	TRBV20-1	-	CSARVYEQYF	TGCAGTGCCAGGGTTTACGAGCAGTACTTC
TRBJ2-7	-	TRBV5-1	-	CASSLASGSDRSEQYF	TGCGCCAGCAGCTTGGCCTCCGGATCCGACAGGAGCGAGCAGTACTTC
TRBJ2-7	-	TRBV4-1	-	CASSQESGLPGAYYEQYF	TGCGCCAGCAGCCAAGAAAGTGGACTACCTGGGGCGTACTACGAGCAGTACTTC
TRBJ2-1	-	TRBV29-1	-	CSVEDLLSLSFF	TGCAGCGTTGAAGATCTGCTTAGTCTATCCTTCTTC
TRBJ2-7	-	TRBV6-5	TRBD2	CASSRTSGYEQYF	TGTGCCAGCAGTAGGACTAGCGGCTACGAGCAGTACTTC
TRBJ2-2	-	TRBV30	-	CAWSKGQRFTGELFF	TGTGCCTGGAGTAAAGGACAGAGGTTTACCGGGGAGCTGTTTTTT
TRBJ1-2	-	TRBV27	TRBD1	CASSTGTGVYGYTF	TGTGCCAGCAGTACCGGGACAGGGGTTTATGGCTACACCTTC
TRBJ1-1	-	TRBV19	-	CATNRGGFTEAFF	TGTGCCACTAATCGGGGAGGTTTCACTGAAGCTTTCTTT
TRBJ1-2	-	TRBV6-1	-	CASSEADRDYGYTF	TGTGCCAGCAGTGAAGCGGACAGAGACTATGGCTACACCTTC
TRBJ2-7	-	TRBV7-2	TRBD2	CASSPTSGRSHEQYF	TGTGCCAGCAGCCCAACTAGCGGGAGGTCCCACGAGCAGTACTTC
TRBJ1-4	-	TRBV30	-	CAWRLIGTATTNEKLFF	TGTGCCTGGAGGTTAATTGGTACTGCGACAACTAATGAAAAACTGTTTTTT
TRBJ1-1	-	TRBV7-2	TRBD1	CASSLVPSGGNTEAFF	TGTGCCAGCAGCTTAGTCCCTTCAGGGGGGAACACTGAAGCTTTCTTT
TRBJ1-1	-	TRBV28	-	CASSPRAGDTEAFF	TGTGCCAGCAGCCCTCGGGCAGGGGACACTGAAGCTTTCTTT
TRBJ1-2	-	TRBV9	-	CASSARGHNYGYTF	TGTGCCAGCAGCGCGAGGGGACACAACTATGGCTACACCTTC
TRBJ2-3	-	TRBV29-1	-	CSAQGSTDTQYF	TGCAGCGCCCAGGGTAGCACAGATACGCAGTATTTT
TRBJ2-2	-	TRBV11-3	-	CASSLRGPNTGELFF	TGTGCCAGCAGCTTGCGGGGCCCCAACACCGGGGAGCTGTTTTTT
TRBJ1-3	-	TRBV7-9	-	CASSLGGVSGNTIYF	TGTGCCAGCAGCTTAGGGGGGGTATCTGGAAACACCATATATTTT
TRBJ1-1	-	TRBV30	-	CAWSGQVNTEAFF	TGTGCCTGGAGTGGTCAGGTCAACACTGAAGCTTTCTTT
TRBJ1-1	-	TRBV29-1	-	CSVAEGVGFVLPAFF	TGCAGCGTAGCCGAGGGGGTGGGGTTCGTACTCCCGGCTTTCTTT
TRBJ2-7	-	TRBV4-1	-	CASSQDRDIGEQYF	TGCGCCAGCAGCCAAGACAGGGACATCGGGGAGCAGTACTTC
TRBJ1-5	-	TRBV19	-	CASSIWAAGNQPQHF	TGTGCCAGTAGTATTTGGGCAGCAGGAAATCAGCCCCAGCATTTT
TRBJ2-3	-	TRBV3-1/TRBV3-2	TRBD1	CASSRDRTTDTQYF	TGTGCCAGCAGCCGGGACAGAACCACAGATACGCAGTATTTT
TRBJ1-2	-	TRBV28	-	CASSFVGANGYTF	TGTGCCAGCAGTTTTGTGGGGGCGAATGGCTACACCTTC
TRBJ2-5	-	TRBV30	TRBD1	CAWSRTGGGQETQYF	TGTGCCTGGAGCCGGACAGGGGGAGGCCAAGAGACCCAGTACTTC
TRBJ1-2	-	TRBV7-2	TRBD1	CASSGRTGGRYGYTF	TGTGCCAGCAGCGGGCGGACAGGGGGTCGCTATGGCTACACCTTC
TRBJ1-1	-	TRBV5-1	-	CASSLLPDRNTEAFF	TGCGCCAGCAGCTTACTACCTGACAGAAACACTGAAGCTTTCTTT
TRBJ1-2	-	TRBV7-2	-	CASSSSGQVNYGYTF	TGTGCCAGCAGCTCCTCGGGACAAGTAAACTATGGCTACACCTTC
TRBJ2-3	-	TRBV19	-	CASSIPRETDTQYF	TGTGCCAGTAGTATACCAAGGGAGACAGATACGCAGTATTTT
TRBJ2-1	-	TRBV7-9	-	CASSSQGSYNEQFF	TGTGCCAGCAGCTCCCAGGGCTCCTACAATGAGCAGTTCTTC
TRBJ1-2	-	TRBV7-2	-	CASSFPEQGFGYTF	TGTGCCAGCAGCTTTCCCGAGCAGGGGTTTGGCTACACCTTC
TRBJ2-3	-	TRBV6-5	TRBD2	CASRTSGDTQYF	TGTGCCAGCAGGACTAGCGGAGATACGCAGTATTTT
TRBJ1-2	-	TRBV27	-	CASSLGGGRSYGYTF	TGTGCCAGCAGTTTAGGCGGGGGGCGGAGCTATGGCTACACCTTC
TRBJ1-1	-	TRBV7-2	-	CASSLRTLGNTEAFF	TGTGCCAGCAGCTTAAGAACCCTAGGGAACACTGAAGCTTTCTTT
TRBJ1-1	-	TRBV11-3	-	CASSVESRTEAFF	TGTGCCAGCAGTGTTGAGAGTCGGACTGAAGCTTTCTTT
TRBJ2-7	-	TRBV7-2	TRBD2	CASSLQRTSVYEQYF	TGTGCCAGCAGCTTACAGCGGACTAGCGTCTACGAGCAGTACTTC
TRBJ1-6	-	TRBV2	TRBD1	CASRTEEGANSPLHF	TGTGCCAGCAGGACGGAGGAGGGGGCGAATTCACCCCTCCACTTT
TRBJ2-1	-	TRBV9	TRBD1	CASSATDRFSYNEQFF	TGTGCCAGCAGCGCAACGGACAGGTTCTCCTACAATGAGCAGTTCTTC